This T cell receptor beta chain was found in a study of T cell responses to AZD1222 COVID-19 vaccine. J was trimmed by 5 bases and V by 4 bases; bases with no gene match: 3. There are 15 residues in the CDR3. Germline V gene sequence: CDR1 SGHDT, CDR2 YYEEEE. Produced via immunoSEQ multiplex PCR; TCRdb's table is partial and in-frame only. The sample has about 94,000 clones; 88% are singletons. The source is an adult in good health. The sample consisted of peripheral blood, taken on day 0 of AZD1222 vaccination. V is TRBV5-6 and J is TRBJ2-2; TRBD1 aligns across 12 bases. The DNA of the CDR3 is TGTGCCAGCAGCCGGGACAGGGGGCAGACCGGGGAGCTGTTTTTT. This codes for CASSRDRGQTGELFF.